This TCR beta chain was sequenced in a study of cytomegalovirus exposure and HLA in healthy donors (dated by TCRdb to the late 2010s). In terms of the full investigation: An earlier analysis of several hundred of the donors reported 250 to 350 Gb of sequence data and around 120 million unique TCR beta sequences from 150 million to 200 million T cells. Around 330 gigabases of sequencing data and approximately 91 million unique TCR sequences made up an early release that covered approximately 650 HLA-typed donors. Of the roughly 390 genotyped donors, less than 85% were placed in the genetic ancestry cluster associated with self-reported Caucasian donors. The aim of the study was to test whether cataloging public T cell receptors could identify signatures of past pathogen exposure. The study profiled the T cell repertoires of hundreds of subjects by immunosequencing and related them to cytomegalovirus serostatus. Besides the first cohort of 666 subjects, a separate validation cohort made up of roughly 130 different subjects was used. The study combined high-throughput TCR immunosequencing, statistical association of individual TCRs with disease status, and machine learning to predict cytomegalovirus infection status. In a later analysis, previously published TCR beta repertoires from 500 to 750 donors were re-analyzed and high-resolution HLA genotyping was added so that TCR occurrence patterns could be studied. In the later analysis, no new phenotypic data were used to find candidate immune exposures; instead, reliance was placed on TCR beta sequences and their occurrence across donors. An earlier analysis of 500 to 650 of the donors applied high-throughput TCR beta sequencing to assess whether each TCR beta V gene segment acted as functional or pseudogenic. Donor age, sex, ethnicity and CMV serostatus were compiled alongside the repertoire data. A later genetic analysis used genome-wide SNP genotypes for about three fifths of the roughly 700 donors, treating that subset as a discovery cohort. All discovery cohort repertoires had been generated on a single sequencing platform. Both class I and class II loci were covered by HLA typing, at four-digit resolution. The number of donors typed differed by locus, with roughly 620-640 for A, B, C, DRB1 and DQB1, more than 500 for DQA1, 600 to 610 for DPA1, and some 470 for DPB1. About five DR-DQ haplotypes were treated as single units for association and clustering because of strong linkage in the cohort. On average, roughly 250,000 unique TCR beta nucleotide sequences were sequenced per donor among a few hundred genotyped donors of the cohort, with 15% to 20% of those sequences being non-productive. Study-wide findings and limitations: The study listed 164 TCR beta chains as associated with cytomegalovirus. Roughly uniform sequencing depth across donors was assumed in presence/absence analyses, although this assumption may not hold. A later analysis reported that several top co-occurrence clusters appeared linked to parvovirus B19, influenza, CMV and Epstein-Barr virus. Correlated functional status among segregating V segments might reflect linkage disequilibrium, but an unknown experimental factor could not be ruled out. Broadly in line with IMGT annotations, most TCR beta V segments showed up in productive rearrangements about 87% or about 30% of the time in an earlier analysis of under 700 of the donors. Strong co-occurrence of HLA alleles, especially DR and DQ, made assigning TCR associations to individual alleles difficult. Compared with equally common non-associated chains, HLA-associated TCR beta chains in a later analysis were more clonally expanded and had lower generation probabilities. The cohort was sequenced for TCR beta chains only, and without alpha or paired-chain data the features that could be detected were limited. Three of the identified cytomegalovirus-associated TCR beta chains were confirmed in vitro to be specific for cytomegalovirus antigens. In a later genetic analysis, a missense DCLRE1C variant was associated with V-gene and J-gene trimming of TCR beta chains, and the association was replicated in an independent cohort. About 17 rarely observed V segments, including chromosome 9 orphons, were excluded from the earlier analysis of about 600 of the donors because counts were too low. Because some donors lacked HLA typing at each locus, the association tests relied only on the typed subset. A group of highly shared sequence variants was considered likely to be a technical artifact of the sequencing pipeline. The 87-base-pair reads could not distinguish some IMGT-functional V segments, including TRBV6-2 and TRBV6-3, so those segments were excluded. A later analysis found that most CMV-associated TCR beta chains appeared HLA-restricted, with HLA associations seemingly driven largely by CMV exposure. In a later analysis, TCR association rates were found to vary across HLA loci, with the most associated TCRs seen for DRB1 alleles and the fewest for HLA-C alleles. Most TCR sequences were observed very rarely across donors, whereas some public TCRs were present in many individuals. The authors suggested that the approach could potentially be extended to other disease states and immunological phenotypes. A further reported finding was that TCR beta sequences accurately predicted the HLA-A and HLA-B alleles for most subjects in the first cohort. CMV serostatus was the only immune exposure information available for the cohort. A later analysis associated about 18,000 TCR beta sequences with specific HLA alleles at a false discovery rate of 0.05. A later genetic analysis reported fewer N-insertions in productive TCRs among donors in an Asian-associated ancestry cluster than the roughly 650-donor mean. The classifier was reported to diagnose cytomegalovirus status with high specificity and sensitivity in both the original and validation cohorts.

The cohort consisted of some 730 healthy bone marrow donors. At the time of sampling, every cohort member was nominally healthy, though immune exposures that went unrecorded were likely present. The donor tested CMV seropositive and was one of the 289 seropositive cohort members. A peripheral blood sample was collected from each donor, and TCR beta sequencing was performed on peripheral blood mononuclear cells. Genomic DNA extraction from the blood cell samples was performed with the Qiagen DNeasy Blood Extraction Kit. The library was produced with the immunoSEQ multiplex PCR assay. The multiplex PCR relied on a mix of 60 forward primers for TCR Vbeta segments and 13 reverse primers for TCR Jbeta segments. The CDR3 region of rearranged TCR beta genes was amplified from genomic DNA by a multiplex PCR assay. The Illumina HiSeq System was used to sequence the amplified TCR beta libraries as 87-base-pair reads. The authors' analysis ran thus. A later analysis counted around 72 million unique TCR beta chains across the 650 to 800 repertoires, and 9 million to 14 million of these chains were shared by at least two donors. Raw reads were error-corrected and collapsed into unique sequences with a nearest-neighbor algorithm that merged closely related sequences to remove PCR and sequencing errors. V, D and J gene segments were assigned by aligning CDR3 sequences to IMGT reference sequences. For a sequence to be retained, a match of at least six nucleotides to both a V gene segment and a J gene segment was required. A rearrangement was called productive if the CDR3 had no stop codons and remained in frame with V and J, and every other rearrangement was called non-productive. Following IMGT convention, CDR3 was defined as the stretch from the second conserved V-encoded cysteine up to the conserved J-encoded phenylalanine. In an earlier analysis of approximately 500 of the donors, sequences lacking an unambiguous match to a single V gene segment were excluded. In an earlier analysis of a few hundred of the donors, V segments were called functional above 56.7% productive rearrangements and were called segregating when the between-donor standard deviation exceeded 5%. A statistical classification framework was built to diagnose cytomegalovirus status from the catalog of TCR beta chain sequences. In a later analysis, TCR nucleotide sequences were compared against IMGT/GENE-DB human TR gene sequences so that V and J genes could be assigned. The TCRdist pipeline was used in a later analysis to assign CDR3 sequences and most-parsimonious VDJ recombination scenarios. In a later analysis, every TCR beta chain was defined by the combination of its CDR3 amino acid sequence and its V-gene family, and reads without a unique V-gene family were dropped. In a later analysis, a few hundred highly shared, low-generation-probability nucleotide sequences were removed to address suspected cross-contamination and a sequencing artifact. A later analysis calculated a clonal expansion index for each public chain from normalized within-repertoire ranks of inferred template counts. In a later analysis, generation probabilities were computed using a VDJ recombination model fitted to out-of-frame rearrangements, and the results were checked against IGoR. Hypergeometric tests were used in a later analysis to score TCR-TCR, TCR-HLA and TCR-CMV co-occurrence, with a repertoire-size bias correction applied to the TCR pairs. In a later analysis, false discovery rates were estimated by permuting HLA or CMV assignments 20 times. A later analysis grouped co-occurring TCRs with DBSCAN, adding TCRdist sequence similarity when clustering within HLA-allele-positive subsets. Co-occurrence clustering excluded repertoires with fewer than 30,000 or more than 120,000 public chains, plus five with anomalous nucleotide sharing. Entries here come from immuneACCESS through TCRdb and include only in-frame sequences with V and J called. Some clones fail to appear in such tables; in the studies checked, an unresolved V gene covers under half of the shortfall, and the cause of the remainder is unknown. V and J calls and clone size are as listed in that table; D and trimming were resolved from the DNA. This sample has roughly 200,000 clones in its table, and roughly 68% of those were observed once. Clones ranked in the top ten supply roughly 2.5% of the sample.

Per the germline V gene (reference sequence), LNHNV is the CDR1 and YYDKDF is the CDR2. The CDR3 sequence holds 14 residues, the cysteine and phenylalanine included. Just CDR3 DNA is preserved here, 42 bases in frame from base 1. Cut back by 0 bases and 2 bases, the V and J ends lie 6 bases apart. For this clone: No antigen is known for it. No quality values exist for individual bases; no much larger clone is one base distant.

The V gene is TRBV15 and the J gene is TRBJ2-3; the D gene is unclear. Sequenced input: PBMCs. This TCR was sampled from a man aged 40-55 years in good health and CMV-seropositive. The DNA sequence is TGTGCCACCAGCAGAGATCCTTACACAGATACGCAGTATTTT. Translation gives CATSRDPYTDTQYF.